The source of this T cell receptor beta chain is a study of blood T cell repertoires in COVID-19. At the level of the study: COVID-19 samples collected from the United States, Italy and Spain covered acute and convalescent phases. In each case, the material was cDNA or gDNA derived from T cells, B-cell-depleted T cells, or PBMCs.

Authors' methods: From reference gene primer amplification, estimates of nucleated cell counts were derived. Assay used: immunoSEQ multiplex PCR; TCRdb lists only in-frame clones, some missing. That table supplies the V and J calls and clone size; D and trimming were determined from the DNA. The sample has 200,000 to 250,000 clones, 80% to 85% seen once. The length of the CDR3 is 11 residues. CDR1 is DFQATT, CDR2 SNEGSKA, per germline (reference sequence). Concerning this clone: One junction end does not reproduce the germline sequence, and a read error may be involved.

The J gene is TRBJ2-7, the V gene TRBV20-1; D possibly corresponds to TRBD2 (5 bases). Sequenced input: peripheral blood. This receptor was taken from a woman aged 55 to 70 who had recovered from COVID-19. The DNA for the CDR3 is TGCAGTGCTAGAAAGGAGATCCAGGAGGTTTTC. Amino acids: CSARKEIQEVF.